This T cell receptor (beta chain) was observed in a study of blood T cell repertoires in COVID-19. TCRdb's copy holds only in-frame clones and misses some; the assay was immunoSEQ multiplex PCR. Counted here are hundreds of thousands of clones, roughly 87% occurring once; the ten biggest clones make up around 10%. Recruitment covered 25 or so US areas and drew participants whose ages spanned roughly 18 to 100 years. The sequenced material came from PBMCs or T cells enriched from blood (not recorded which). This receptor was taken from a woman aged 18-29 years who had recovered from COVID-19.

CDR3 sequence reads: CASSSTGLAPGELFF. In DNA form, the CDR3 reads TGTGCCAGCAGCTCGACAGGACTAGCCCCCGGGGAGCTGTTTTTT. The chain combines TRBV11-2 with TRBJ2-2, with TRBD2 identical over 8 bases. The CDR3 totals 15 residues. Germline-derived CDR1 and CDR2 are SGHAT and FQNNGV. V shed 4 bases, J shed 6 bases, and the junction held 7 bases outside the gene matches.